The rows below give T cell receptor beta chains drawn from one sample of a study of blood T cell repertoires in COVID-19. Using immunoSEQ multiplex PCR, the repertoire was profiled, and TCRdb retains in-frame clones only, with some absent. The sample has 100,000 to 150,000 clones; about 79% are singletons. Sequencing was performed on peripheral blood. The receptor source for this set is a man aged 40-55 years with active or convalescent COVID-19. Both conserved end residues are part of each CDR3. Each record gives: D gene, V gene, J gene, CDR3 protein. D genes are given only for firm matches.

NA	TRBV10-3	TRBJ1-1	CAPPGAPGGLETEAFF
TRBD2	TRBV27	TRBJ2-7	CASSLPGTSYEQYF
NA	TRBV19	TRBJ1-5	CASSIPRRLDGNQPQHF
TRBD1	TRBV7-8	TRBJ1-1	CASSTGGTEAFF
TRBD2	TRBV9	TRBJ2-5	CASSDRGGPLETQYF
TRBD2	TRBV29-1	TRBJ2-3	CSVEGAGLTDTQYF
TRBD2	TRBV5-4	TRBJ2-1	CASSSGTTNEQFF
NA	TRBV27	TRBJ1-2	CASSEGGWGYTF
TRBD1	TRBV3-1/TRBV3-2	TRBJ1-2	CASSQDHRGVGGYTF
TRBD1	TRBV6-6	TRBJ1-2	CASSTYRGGDYGYTF
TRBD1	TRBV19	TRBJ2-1	CASSIDPPGQGLNEQFF
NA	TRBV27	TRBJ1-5	CASGTERDNQPQHF
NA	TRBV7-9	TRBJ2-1	CASSHRAPGDEQFF
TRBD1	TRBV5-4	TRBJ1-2	CASSSPPGGNYGYTF
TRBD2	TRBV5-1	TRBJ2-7	CASSPSGSFYEQYF
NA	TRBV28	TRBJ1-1	CASSRGGTEAFF
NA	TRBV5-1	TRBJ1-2	CASSLRSEDYYGYTF
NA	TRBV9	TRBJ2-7	CASSVGSGSYEQYF
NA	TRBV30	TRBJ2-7	CAWRGGPVSSYEQYF
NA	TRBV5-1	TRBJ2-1	CASRGATNYNEQFF
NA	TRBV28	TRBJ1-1	CASRTGGEAFF
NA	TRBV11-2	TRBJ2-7	CASSLRGGEQYF
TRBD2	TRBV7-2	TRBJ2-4	CASSLSGLAGARGKNIQYF
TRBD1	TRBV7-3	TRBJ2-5	CASSTGQQETQYF